The source of this TCR beta chain is a study of CD8+CD57+ T cells in acquired aplastic anemia. The CDR3 runs to 12 residues. The germline V gene encodes CDR1 SGHVS and CDR2 FQNEAQ. The V end was cut by 5 bases, the J end by 12 bases, with 11 bases between. In patients chosen for sequencing, flow cytometry had shown CD8+CD57+ cell expansion. CDR3 and TCR beta VDJ profiling relied on genomic DNA as the template. TCRdb analysed the reads with MiXCR anew, one entry per CDR3 protein. This table has a few hundred thousand distinct CDR3 sequences, around three fifths appearing once. The receptor's source is a human donor with aplastic anemia. The source material was sorted CD4+, CD8+, or CD8+CD57+ T cells (not recorded which) from PBMCs. V is TRBV7-8 and J is TRBJ1-6, with D perhaps TRBD1 (5 bases). CDR3 sequence reads: CASSKLQEPLHF. The CDR3 DNA sequence: TGTGCCAGCAGCAAGTTACAGGAACCCCTCCACTTT.